Listed below are T cell receptor beta chains from one sample, sequenced in a study of CD8 T cells in ankylosing spondylitis. In TCRdb, the 5' RACE reads were re-called with MiXCR into one record per CDR3 protein. The sample has a few hundred thousand distinct CDR3 sequences, approximately 7.3% seen once. Material: blood, either unsorted or a sorted T cell fraction (not recorded which). The receptors here all came from a male donor with ankylosing spondylitis. The CDR3 runs from the conserved cysteine through the conserved F or W. The D gene is left open where the match is weak. The listing skips clone size in some rows; elsewhere it reads once, few, many or a size class.

TRBV20-1,TRBD1,many,TRBJ1-1,TGCAGTGCAGAAGACAGGGGTTTCTCTGAAGCTTTCTTT,CSAEDRGFSEAFF
TRBV6-1,TRBD1,many,TRBJ1-1,TGTGCCAGCATCAGCGCGGACAGGCCTGTGGGCACTGAAGCTTTCTTT,CASISADRPVGTEAFF
TRBV28,-,-,TRBJ2-1,TGTGCCAGCAGTCCCGGATTGACCTACAATGAGCAGTTCTTC,CASSPGLTYNEQFF
TRBV2,TRBD2,few,TRBJ2-5,TGTGCCAGCAGTTCGCTTAGCGGGCTACCCCGAGAGACCCAGTACTTC,CASSSLSGLPRETQYF
TRBV13,-,-,TRBJ2-3,TGTGCCAGCAGCCCCAGCGGCCTCAGGGGTACAGATACGCAGTATTTT,CASSPSGLRGTDTQYF
TRBV10-3,TRBD1,many,TRBJ1-2,TGTGCCATCACACAGGGGTTTGGTGGCTACACCTTC,CAITQGFGGYTF
TRBV10-1,-,many,TRBJ2-7,TGCGCCAGCTCCGTAGGACAGTCCTACGAGCAGTACTTC,CASSVGQSYEQYF
TRBV4-3,-,many,TRBJ1-2,TGCGCCAGCAGCCAAGATAGTCGGACGTCCTATGGCTACACCTTC,CASSQDSRTSYGYTF
TRBV5-1,TRBD2,many,TRBJ2-7,TGCGCCAGCAGCTTGGCAACTAGCGGGGGGAGCGAGCAGTACTTC,CASSLATSGGSEQYF
TRBV4-2,-,many,TRBJ2-1,TGTGCCAGCAGCGTCGGGGCAGGAATGAGTTTAGGGCTCTACAATGAGCAGTTCTTC,CASSVGAGMSLGLYNEQFF
TRBV11-2,TRBD2,many,TRBJ2-7,TGTGCCAGCAGCTTAGTTCGGCGGGGGAGCTCCTACGAGCAGTACTTC,CASSLVRRGSSYEQYF
TRBV5-5,TRBD2,many,TRBJ2-1,TGTGCCAGCAGCTTAATAGCGGGAGGGTATGAGCAGTTCTTC,CASSLIAGGYEQFF
TRBV7-8,-,few,TRBJ2-3,TGTGCCAGCAGCTTTGGACCGAGGCCCACAGATACGCAGTATTTT,CASSFGPRPTDTQYF
TRBV4-2,-,many,TRBJ1-2,TGTGCCAGCAGCCAAGGAAACAGGGTGGACCCCTATGGCTACACCTTC,CASSQGNRVDPYGYTF
TRBV11-2,TRBD1,-,TRBJ2-7,TGTGCCAGCAGCTTGGGCCCAGGGACAGGGTCCTTCGAGCAGTACTTC,CASSLGPGTGSFEQYF
TRBV20-1,-,-,TRBJ2-1,TGCAGTGTCCGGGCCTTGAGCTCCTACAATGAGCAGTTCTTC,CSVRALSSYNEQFF
TRBV20-1,-,many,TRBJ1-4,TGCAGTGCTAGAGTTACTGCAACTAATGAAAAACTGTTTTTT,CSARVTATNEKLFF
TRBV20-1,-,-,TRBJ1-1,TGCAGTGCTAGAGATCAGACAGCACCGGTCAGGAGCACTGAAGCTTTCTTT,CSARDQTAPVRSTEAFF
TRBV5-5,-,many,TRBJ2-3,TGTGCCAGCAGCTTGGAGTTTTGGCTAAAGGGCACAGATACGCAGTATTTT,CASSLEFWLKGTDTQYF
TRBV20-1,-,many,TRBJ2-3,TGCAGTGCTAGTATGCCAGATACGCAGTATTTT,CSASMPDTQYF
TRBV11-2,-,many,TRBJ2-3,TGTGCCAGCAGCTTAGAGAGCCCAGATACGCAGTATTTT,CASSLESPDTQYF
TRBV6-2/TRBV6-3,TRBD1,many,TRBJ2-7,TGTGCCAGCAGTTACGAAGGGACAGGGTACTACGAGCAGTACTTC,CASSYEGTGYYEQYF
TRBV7-9,-,-,TRBJ1-1,TGTGCCAGCAGCTTATTGGGGAAGAACACTGAAGCTTTCTTT,CASSLLGKNTEAFF
TRBV11-1,-,many,TRBJ2-7,TGTGCCAGCAGCTTAATTAGCAGTGGGGCCCCCTTACCGTACGAGCAGTACTTC,CASSLISSGAPLPYEQYF
TRBV28,-,many,TRBJ1-4,TGTGCCAGCAGTTTGTTTGGGGAAAAACTGTTTTTT,CASSLFGEKLFF
TRBV9,TRBD1,many,TRBJ2-7,TGTGCCAGCAGCGCTGGCCGGGACAGCATTTCCTACGAGCAGTACTTC,CASSAGRDSISYEQYF
TRBV19,-,few,TRBJ2-7,TGTGCCAGTAGCCCAGGGTTTGGCTACGAGCAGTACTTC,CASSPGFGYEQYF
TRBV28,TRBD1,many,TRBJ1-2,TGTGCCAGCAGGCCGACAGGGGGCTTGGTCTATGGCTACACCTTC,CASRPTGGLVYGYTF
TRBV12-3/TRBV12-4,TRBD1,many,TRBJ2-7,TGTGCCAGCACAGGGGGAGCGTACGAGCAGTACTTC,CASTGGAYEQYF
TRBV7-9,-,many,TRBJ1-1,TGTGCCAGCACCCCGAAGGGGATTTCCACTGAAGCTTTCTTT,CASTPKGISTEAFF
TRBV15,-,many,TRBJ1-1,TGTGCCACCAGCAGAGATCGGGGGAACACTGAAGCTTTCTTT,CATSRDRGNTEAFF
TRBV27,TRBD1,-,TRBJ2-7,TGTGCCAGCAGTGCAGCGGGACAGGGATTCGAGCAGTACTTC,CASSAAGQGFEQYF
TRBV27,-,many,TRBJ2-1,TGTGCCAGCAGTTGGAGAAATGAGCAGTTCTTC,CASSWRNEQFF
TRBV24-1,-,-,TRBJ1-1,TGTGCCACCAGTGATGCTTCCGTCGGGAACACTGAAGCTTTCTTT,CATSDASVGNTEAFF
TRBV15,-,many,TRBJ2-7,TGTGCCACCAGCAGAGTAGTAGCCTACGAGCAGTACTTC,CATSRVVAYEQYF
TRBV7-9,-,many,TRBJ2-5,TGTGCCAGCAGCGTAGAAGAGACCCAGTACTTC,CASSVEETQYF
TRBV3-1,-,-,TRBJ1-1,TGTGCCAGCAGCCAAGATTGGTCGGGGAATGAAGCTTTCTTT,CASSQDWSGNEAFF
TRBV9,TRBD2,many,TRBJ2-7,TGTGCCAGCAGCGTAGATGGGAGGGACGAGCAGTACTTC,CASSVDGRDEQYF
TRBV27,TRBD1,-,TRBJ2-3,TGTGCCAGCAGTGGATGGACAGGGATGGGGGATACGCAGTATTTT,CASSGWTGMGDTQYF
TRBV4-1,-,few,TRBJ2-2,TGCGCCAGCAGCTATCTAGGCTCGGGAAACACCGGGGAGCTGTTTTTT,CASSYLGSGNTGELFF
TRBV7-8,-,many,TRBJ1-2,TGTGCCAGCAGCTTAATGAGGGGGGTCACGGTCCATGGCTACACCTTC,CASSLMRGVTVHGYTF
TRBV7-9,TRBD1,few,TRBJ2-7,TGTGCCAGCAGCTTAGGGGGGACAGGACTCTACGAGCAGTACTTC,CASSLGGTGLYEQYF
TRBV27,-,many,TRBJ1-4,TGTGCCAGCAGTTTCGCGCAAGCATATAATGAAAAACTGTTTTTT,CASSFAQAYNEKLFF
TRBV7-9,TRBD2,many,TRBJ2-1,TGTGCCAGCAGCAAAGGCGACGGGAGGGCCAGAGATGAGCAGTTCTTC,CASSKGDGRARDEQFF
TRBV11-1,TRBD2,many,TRBJ2-5,TGTGCCAGCAGGCCGCCCGGGACTAGGTATCAAGAGACCCAGTACTTC,CASRPPGTRYQETQYF
TRBV10-3,-,many,TRBJ1-2,TGTGCCATCAGAGGAAGGGAGGTGGCTAACTATGGCTTCACCTTC,CAIRGREVANYGFTF
TRBV27,TRBD2,few,TRBJ2-2,TGTGCCAGCAGTACACGGGGACTACCCAACACCGGGGAGCTGTTTTTT,CASSTRGLPNTGELFF
TRBV28,TRBD1,few,TRBJ1-1,TGTGCCAGCAGGACGACAGGGGGTTTTGAAGCTTTCTTT,CASRTTGGFEAFF
TRBV11-2,-,few,TRBJ1-5,TGTGCCAGCAGCTCGTGGGAAGGTCAGCCCCAGCATTTT,CASSSWEGQPQHF
TRBV28,TRBD2,many,TRBJ2-1,TGTGCCAGCAGTTCGCGGGGGGCTGCTTACAATGAGCAGTTCTTC,CASSSRGAAYNEQFF
TRBV4-3,-,many,TRBJ1-4,TGCGCCAGCAGCCAAGATTTGACAGTTGCAACTAATGAAAAACTGTTTTTT,CASSQDLTVATNEKLFF
TRBV28,TRBD1,many,TRBJ2-5,TGTGCCAGCAGTTTAAACCGACAGGGAGAGACCCAGTACTTC,CASSLNRQGETQYF
TRBV29-1,-,many,TRBJ2-7,TGCAGCGTTGTGGGCAGGGATGGGCACTACGAGCAGTACTTC,CSVVGRDGHYEQYF
TRBV7-9,-,few,TRBJ2-1,TGTGCCAGCAGCCCCACCGGGACCAGCTCGTACAATGAGCAGTTCTTC,CASSPTGTSSYNEQFF
TRBV6-2/TRBV6-3,TRBD2,-,TRBJ2-4,TGTGCCAGCAGTTACCCCGGGAGGGGATACATTCAGTACTTC,CASSYPGRGYIQYF
TRBV7-9,-,many,TRBJ1-1,TGTGCCAGCGGAGTATCGAACACTGAAGCTTTCTTT,CASGVSNTEAFF